The 31 T cell receptor beta chains in this list originate from one sample, sequenced in a study of T-cell memory formation after mild COVID-19. TCRdb independently ran MiXCR on the 5' RACE reads; one entry per CDR3 protein. The repertoire holds 450,000 to 650,000 distinct CDR3 sequences, roughly 20% seen once, with roughly an eighth in the top ten. The sequenced sample consisted of PBMCs or a T cell subset sorted from them (not recorded which). These receptors were obtained from an adult woman who had mild COVID-19 (a few samples of this study predate the infection). Cell type and time point are not known.

The genes are TRBV6-5 and TRBJ2-3; D remains unclear. Trimming pared 6 bases from V and 1 base from J, leaving 11 bases between. The CDR3 covers 14 residues. Germline loops: CDR1 MNHEY, CDR2 SVGAGI. DNA for the CDR3: TGTGCCAGCAGGCCCGGGTACGGCACAGATACGCAGTATTTT. It specifies CASRPGYGTDTQYF.

The chain uses TRBV6-6 and TRBJ1-2; a weak D match, TRBD1 (6 bases). Germline V CDR1 and CDR2: MNHNY, SVGAGI (reference sequence). V lost 5 bases to trimming and J lost 2 bases, with 15 bases between them. This CDR3 contains 15 residues. The chain's CDR3 is CASSGNRVSNYGYTF. The CDR3 nucleotides read TGTGCCAGCAGTGGAAACAGGGTATCCAACTATGGCTACACCTTC.

The chain links TRBV6-5 to TRBJ2-1, with 9 bases lining up with TRBD2. V shed 6 bases, J shed 9 bases, and the junction held 6 bases outside the gene matches. This CDR3 is built from 13 residues. Germline V CDR1 and CDR2: MNHEY, SVGAGI. CDR3 sequence reads: CASRRGGRGEQFF. CDR3 sequence (DNA): TGTGCCAGCAGGCGGGGGGGCCGAGGTGAGCAGTTCTTC.

The sample holds a few counts of this clonotype. For the CDR3, the DNA is TGCAGTGCTAGAGTTCAGGAATATAGTAATTCACCCCTCCACTTT. Translating gives CSARVQEYSNSPLHF. The chain combines TRBV20-1 with TRBJ1-6; D gene unclear. V lost 1 base and J lost 6, with 13 bases in between. CDR1 DFQATT and CDR2 SNEGSKA come from the germline V gene (reference sequence). The CDR3 length is 15 residues.

The chain is built from TRBV12-5 and TRBJ2-7; TRBD2 matches 9 bases. V shed 5 bases, J shed 0 bases, and the junction held 5 bases outside the gene matches. Germline values: CDR1 LGHNT, CDR2 FRNRAP. The CDR3 sequence is 15 residues long. The CDR3 spells CASGQDSGSSYEQYF. The CDR3 nucleotides read TGTGCTAGTGGTCAGGATAGCGGGAGCTCCTACGAGCAGTACTTC.

This clonotype was counted a few times. The rearrangement links TRBV5-1 to TRBJ2-3; D is possibly TRBD2 (6 bases). This CDR3 region has 14 residues. Per germline, CDR1 SGHRS and CDR2 YFSETQ. Trimming shortened V by 1 base and J by 5 bases, and 11 bases separated the two germline ends. CDR3 nucleotides: TGCGCCAGCAGCTTGATGACGGGGGAAGATACGCAGTATTTT. This gives the protein CASSLMTGEDTQYF.

J is TRBJ2-5 and V is TRBV4-1; TRBD2 matches 10 bases. Germline CDR1 MGHRA, CDR2 YSYEKL. V gave up 1 base and J gave up 5 bases; unmatched junction bases: 13. The CDR3 has 18 residues. In DNA, the CDR3 is TGCGCCAGCAGCCAAGGAGGGTCTAGCGGGGGTCTCGGGGAGACCCAGTACTTC. Protein sequence: CASSQGGSSGGLGETQYF.

V gene TRBV6-4 combines with J gene TRBJ1-1; tentatively, D is TRBD1 (6 bases). CDR3 length: 13 residues. V lost 6 bases, J lost 1 base, and 9 bases lay in between. The V gene's germline CDR1 is MRHNA and CDR2 SNTAGT. The CDR3 reads CASRKGENTEAFF. CDR3 nucleotides: TGTGCCAGCAGGAAGGGGGAGAACACTGAAGCTTTCTTT.

V and J are TRBV29-1 and TRBJ2-1, with D perhaps matching TRBD2 (5 bases). CDR3 size: 15 residues. Looked up from germline, CDR1 is SQVTM and CDR2 is ANQGSEA. The V gene lost 2 bases and the J gene lost 8 bases, with 19 bases spanning the gap. The CDR3: CSVEPGNSLGDEQFF. The CDR3 DNA reads as TGCAGCGTTGAACCCGGGAACTCCCTCGGGGATGAGCAGTTCTTC.

The sample holds a few counts of this clonotype. The V call is TRBV5-1, the J call TRBJ2-3; weak D call: TRBD2 (6 bases). The CDR3 covers 11 residues. Per the germline V gene, CDR1 is SGHRS and CDR2 is YFSETQ. V lost 4 bases and J 7 bases, leaving 7 bases between the germline ends. The CDR3 nucleotides are TGCGCCAGCAGCGGGGGGAATACGCAGTATTTT. As protein: CASSGGNTQYF.

This clonotype was found a few times. The V call is TRBV24-1, the J call TRBJ2-2, with D possibly TRBD1 on 6 matching bases. V dropped 1 base and J dropped 7 bases, with 12 bases sitting between them. Germline values: CDR1 KGHDR, CDR2 SFDVKD. This CDR3 contains 15 residues. As DNA, the CDR3 is TGTGCCACCAGTGATTTTCAGGGGCTTGACGGGGAGCTGTTTTTT. Residues: CATSDFQGLDGELFF.

This clonotype was detected only a few times. The V gene is TRBV3-1, the J gene TRBJ1-1; D might be TRBD1 (5 bases). CDR3 length: 13 residues. V gave up 3 bases and J gave up 2 bases, with 7 bases separating them. Germline CDR1 LGHDT, CDR2 YNNKEL (reference sequence). The CDR3 region has the DNA TGTGCCAGCAGCCACAGGGATAACACTGAAGCTTTCTTT. Its translation: CASSHRDNTEAFF.

The chain joins TRBV4-2 to TRBJ2-4; 11 bases match TRBD1. The V gene end was trimmed by 4 bases and the J gene end by 9 bases; junction bases not matched to a gene: 5. This CDR3 is 14 amino acids long. CDR1 and CDR2 (germline): LGHNA, YNFKEQ. The CDR3, as DNA: TGTGCCAGCAGCCTCGAAGGGACAGGGGGCATTCAGTACTTC. Amino acid sequence: CASSLEGTGGIQYF.

This clonotype was picked up a small number of times. This chain links TRBV12-3 or TRBV12-4 with TRBJ2-3, with 8 nucleotides matching TRBD2. The CDR3 totals 16 residues. Unmatched junction bases numbered 13, after V lost 6 bases and J lost 5 bases. CDR3 residues: CASSQTPGLVRDTQYF. For the CDR3, the DNA is TGTGCCAGCAGCCAAACCCCGGGACTAGTGCGAGATACGCAGTATTTT.

V and J are TRBV3-1 and TRBJ1-1; unclear D gene. There are 14 residues in the CDR3. Germline values: CDR1 LGHDT, CDR2 YNNKEL (reference sequence). V was cut by 2 bases and J by 0 bases, with 7 bases left in between. Here the CDR3 reads CASSQTGLNTEAFF. The CDR3 region has the DNA TGTGCCAGCAGCCAAACCGGGTTGAACACTGAAGCTTTCTTT.

This clonotype has just a few counts. This chain uses TRBV23-1 with TRBJ1-1; unclear D gene. TRBV23-1 is treated as an ORF (open reading frame) with a function not yet certain. This CDR3 spans 12 amino acids. The V end lost 6 bases, the J end lost 2 bases, and 7 bases lay between the germline ends. In nucleotides, the CDR3 is TGCGCCAGCAGCATGGTAAACACTGAAGCTTTCTTT. It translates to CASSMVNTEAFF.

This clonotype was seen a few times. The rearrangement joins TRBV7-9 to TRBJ1-2; D is possibly TRBD1 (6 bases). V gave up 2 bases and J gave up 3 bases, with 13 bases separating them. The CDR3 sequence is 15 residues long. Germline CDR1 and CDR2: SEHNR and FQNEAQ (reference sequence). The DNA of the CDR3 is TGTGCCAGCAGCTTAAGTGGGGGGCGCGACTATGGCTACACCTTC. It specifies CASSLSGGRDYGYTF.

This rearrangement joins TRBV6-5 to TRBJ1-2; 9 bases align to TRBD1. V was pared by 6 bases and J by 8 bases, with 4 bases of the junction left unmatched. The germline CDR1 and CDR2 sequences are MNHEY and SVGAGI. The CDR3 is 12 residues long. Here the CDR3 reads CASRPGQGGYTF. CDR3 in DNA: TGTGCCAGCAGGCCGGGACAGGGAGGCTACACCTTC.

This clonotype was counted once. V gene TRBV6-5 combines with J gene TRBJ2-7, with 11 bases matching TRBD2. The CDR3 length is 17 residues. J lost 0 bases, V lost 4 bases, and 8 bases had no gene match. Germline CDR1 and CDR2: MNHEY and SVGAGI. Written as DNA, the CDR3 is TGTGCCAGCAGTTCCCGTACTAGCGGGAGCCCCTCCTACGAGCAGTACTTC. Its translation is CASSSRTSGSPSYEQYF.

The rearrangement uses TRBV5-1 and TRBJ2-1, with 9 bases matching TRBD1. This CDR3 spans 18 amino acids. The germline V gene has CDR1 SGHRS and CDR2 YFSETQ. Germline trimming cut 5 bases from V and 3 bases from J; bases unmatched to any gene: 15. CDR3: CASRSASPRTGVYNEQFF. CDR3 nucleotides: TGCGCCAGCAGATCTGCCTCTCCCCGGACAGGGGTCTACAATGAGCAGTTCTTC. Filled out from reference TRBV5-1 and TRBJ2-1, the complete variable domain reads KAGVTQTPRYLIKTRGQQVTLSCSPISGHRSVSWYQQTPGQGLQFLFEYFSETQRNKGNFPGRFSGRQFSNSRSEMNVSTLELGDSALYLCASRSASPRTGVYNEQFFGPGTRLTVL.

The V and J genes are TRBV12-3 or TRBV12-4 and TRBJ2-3, with a tentative D call TRBD2 (5 bases). The CDR3 spans 13 residues. V was shortened by 1 base and J by 8 bases, with 10 bases between the two germline ends. CDR3 DNA sequence: TGTGCCAGCAGTTTAGGGGAGTGGGGTACGCAGTATTTT. Protein: CASSLGEWGTQYF.

This clonotype has only a few counts. This chain links TRBV9 with TRBJ1-2; D call uncertain. From germline, CDR1 is SGDLS and CDR2 YYNGEE. The CDR3 runs 14 residues. V was cut by 4 bases and J by 8 bases, with 18 bases left in between. Written as DNA, the CDR3 is TGTGCCAGCAGCCTCTCAGACGGGTCCCGAGGCTACACCTTC. Translation gives CASSLSDGSRGYTF.

This clonotype was seen ten or more times. This chain connects TRBV20-1 to TRBJ2-1; no clear D gene. The CDR3 totals 12 residues. The V gene's germline CDR1 is DFQATT and CDR2 SNEGSKA (reference sequence). Trimming removed 0 bases from V and 8 bases from J, with 8 bases in between. This chain's CDR3 is CSARDGGYEQFF. CDR3 in DNA: TGCAGTGCTAGAGATGGCGGTTATGAGCAGTTCTTC.

The chain couples TRBV2 to TRBJ2-5; no reliable D call. Germline V lookup: CDR1 SNHLY, CDR2 FYNNEI. The length of the CDR3 is 11 residues. V dropped 5 bases and J dropped 3 bases, with 4 bases sitting between them. The CDR3 DNA reads TGTGCCAGCAGTACGAAAGAGACCCAGTACTTC. As protein: CASSTKETQYF.

This chain joins TRBV11-3 and TRBJ1-1; D unresolved. Trimming took 4 bases from V and 0 from J, leaving 21 bases between them. The CDR3 length is 18 residues. The V gene's germline CDR1 is SGHNT and CDR2 YENEEA. The chain's CDR3 is CASSSAGWTGDMNTEAFF. The CDR3 DNA reads as TGTGCCAGCAGCTCCGCCGGTTGGACGGGAGATATGAACACTGAAGCTTTCTTT.

In its sample, this clonotype was seen a few times. The V gene is TRBV9, the J gene TRBJ2-3, with D maybe TRBD2 (6 bases). CDR1 is SGDLS and CDR2 is YYNGEE in the germline V gene. The ends were cut back, 3 bases at V and 4 bases at J, with 15 bases in the middle. The CDR3 spans 15 residues. This CDR3 reads CASSEWDSWPDTQYF. In DNA, the CDR3 is TGTGCCAGCAGCGAGTGGGACTCCTGGCCAGATACGCAGTATTTT.

This chain joins TRBV4-1 and TRBJ1-4, with D tentatively TRBD1 (6 bases). Trimming removed 2 bases at V and 8 bases at J, with 15 bases between. The CDR3 is 15 amino acids. The germline CDR1 and CDR2 sequences are MGHRA and YSYEKL. CDR3 sequence (DNA): TGCGCCAGCAGCCAAACCGGGGGGGCATCCGAAAAACTGTTTTTT. This gives the protein CASSQTGGASEKLFF.

Only a few counts were recorded for this clonotype. This chain uses TRBV6-6 with TRBJ2-2; 9 nucleotides agree with TRBD2. With 6 bases clipped from V and 5 bases from J, the junction kept 10 bases outside the gene matches. Germline CDR1 reads MNHNY; CDR2 reads SVGAGI (reference sequence). The CDR3 has 16 amino acids. Written as DNA, the CDR3 is TGTGCCAGCAGCCCATACACTAGCGGGTGGACCGGGGAGCTGTTTTTT. It encodes CASSPYTSGWTGELFF.

This rearrangement joins TRBV5-1 to TRBJ2-3; D gene uncertain. Germline V gene sequence: CDR1 SGHRS, CDR2 YFSETQ. With 2 bases removed from V and 1 base from J, the gap between germline ends came to 8 bases. CDR3 size: 14 residues. In DNA, the CDR3 is TGCGCCAGCAGCTTCCTCGAGGGCACAGATACGCAGTATTTT. This translates into CASSFLEGTDTQYF.

The chain links TRBV30 to TRBJ2-3; 11 nucleotides match TRBD2. This CDR3 contains 18 residues. Germline lookup yields CDR1 GTSNPN and CDR2 SVGIG (reference sequence). V dropped 1 base and J dropped 0; count of bases not matched to a gene: 9. This CDR3 is CAWSGSGTSGRSTDTQYF. The CDR3 DNA reads as TGTGCCTGGAGTGGTTCCGGGACTAGCGGTCGCAGCACAGATACGCAGTATTTT.

V is TRBV2 and J is TRBJ1-2; D gene uncertain. Germline-derived CDR1 and CDR2 are SNHLY and FYNNEI. The CDR3 is 15 residues long. V lost 8 bases and J 0 bases, leaving 16 bases between the germline ends. The CDR3 bases are TGTGCCAGCGGCCTTCCAGGAGAGTCTAACTATGGCTACACCTTC. Translating it yields CASGLPGESNYGYTF. Based on the CDR3 plus reference TRBV2 and TRBJ1-2, the full variable domain is EPEVTQTPSHQVTQMGQEVILRCVPISNHLYFYWYRQILGQKVEFLVSFYNNEISEKSEIFDDQFSVERPDGSNFTLKIRSTKLEDSAMYFCASGLPGESNYGYTFGSGTRLTVV.